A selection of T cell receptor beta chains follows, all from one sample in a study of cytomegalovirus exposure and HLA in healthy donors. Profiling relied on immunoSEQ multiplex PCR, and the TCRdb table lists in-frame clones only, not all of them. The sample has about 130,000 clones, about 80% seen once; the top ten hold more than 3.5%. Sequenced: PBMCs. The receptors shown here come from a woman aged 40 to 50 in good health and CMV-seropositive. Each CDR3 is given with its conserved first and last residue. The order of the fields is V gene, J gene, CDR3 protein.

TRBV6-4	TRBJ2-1	CASSGAGGGNEQFF
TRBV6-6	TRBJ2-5	CASSNTGPETQYF
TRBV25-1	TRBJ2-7	CASGIAGGSYEQYF
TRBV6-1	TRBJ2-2	CASSEAGLPGELFF
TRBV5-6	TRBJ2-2	CASSRLAEEPTGELFF
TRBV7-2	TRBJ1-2	CASSEGGANGYTF
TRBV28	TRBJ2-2	CASSLLTGTGFGELFF
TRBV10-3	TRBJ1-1	CAIAPGGGNTEAFF
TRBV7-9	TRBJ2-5	CSSSSTSGPYQETQYF
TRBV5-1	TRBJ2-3	CASSKNRDISTDTQYF
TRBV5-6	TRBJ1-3	CASSLEVAETDF
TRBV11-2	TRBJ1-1	CASSLLRGGTEAFF
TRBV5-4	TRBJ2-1	CASSLGTSGGVDEQFF
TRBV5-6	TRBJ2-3	CASSFEGSTDTQYF
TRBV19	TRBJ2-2	CASSTHRRGDTGELFF
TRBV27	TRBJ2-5	CASSYSEGQETQYF
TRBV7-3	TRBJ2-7	CASSLSGQGVYEQYF
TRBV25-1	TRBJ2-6	CASSEHRESGANVLTF
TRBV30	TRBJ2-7	CAWSFKGAAYEQYF
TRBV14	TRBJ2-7	CASSQGGQTYEQYF
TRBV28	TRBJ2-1	CASSSSGDEQFF
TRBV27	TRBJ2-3	CASSYLTSDRTDTQYF
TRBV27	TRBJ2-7	CASSEMTSGSQNEQYF
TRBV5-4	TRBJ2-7	CASTINRGSYEQYF
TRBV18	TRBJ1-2	CASSPEPTGGKGYTF
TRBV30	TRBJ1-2	CAWVAGGFNYGYTF
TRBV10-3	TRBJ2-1	CAIRTAAGVMDEQFF
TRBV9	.	CASSAGLFNYEQYF
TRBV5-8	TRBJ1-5	CASSLADRGSWQPQHF
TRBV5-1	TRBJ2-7	CAIFPRCLSEQYF
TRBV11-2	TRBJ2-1	CASSPHLRGGIYNEQFF
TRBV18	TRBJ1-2	CASSPAGDYTF
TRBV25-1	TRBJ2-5	CASNRGQYETQYF
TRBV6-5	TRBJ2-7	CASNLSNEQYF
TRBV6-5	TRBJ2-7	CATRDSSYEQYF
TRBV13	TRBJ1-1	CASSLNRGRTEAFF
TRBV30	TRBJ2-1	CALAGASIF
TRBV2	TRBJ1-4	CATNKEEGEKLFF
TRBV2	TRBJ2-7	CASRASGGLAGRQYF
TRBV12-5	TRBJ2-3	CASRGTGADTQYF
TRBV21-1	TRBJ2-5	CASSTSPGQGRETQYF
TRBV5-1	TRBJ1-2	CASSLSPGQGDYGYTF
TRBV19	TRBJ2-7	CASSSQPLGQPYEQYF
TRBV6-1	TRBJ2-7	CASRQGAYEQYF
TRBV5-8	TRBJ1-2	CASSLAQGEVDGYTF
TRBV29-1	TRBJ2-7	CSVANPPHSYEQYF